One sample yielded the 11 T cell receptor beta chains listed below, sequenced in a study of blood T cell repertoires in COVID-19. Measured with immunoSEQ multiplex PCR; TCRdb has only the in-frame clones, and not every one. The table records approximately 390,000 clones, 90% of them present only once. Sequenced material: peripheral blood. The receptors were gathered from a man aged 18 to 30 with active or convalescent COVID-19.

To note about this clone: The sample carries other DNA sequences with the same CDR3. The chain employs TRBV7-2 and TRBJ1-2; D is undetermined. From germline, CDR1 is SGHTA and CDR2 FQGNSA. The CDR3 runs to 12 residues. Trimming removed 3 bases from V and 7 bases from J, with 9 bases in between. The CDR3 nucleotides are TGTGCCAGCAGCTTGAGACTGGGTGGCTACACCTTC. Encoded protein: CASSLRLGGYTF.

The chain has TRBV7-6 and TRBJ2-4; TRBD2 aligns across 7 bases. Trimming cost V 4 bases and J 6 bases; bases outside gene matches: 18. Germline CDR1 SGHVS, CDR2 FNYEAQ. There are 18 residues in the CDR3. The CDR3 DNA reads as TGTGCCAGCAGCTCCCACAATAGTACGGGACTATCCGGAAACATTCAGTACTTC. It specifies CASSSHNSTGLSGNIQYF.

The genes are TRBV5-1 and TRBJ2-3, with 12 bases aligning to TRBD2. J was trimmed by 2 bases and V by 4 bases; bases with no gene match: 5. The CDR3 is 16 amino acids. Germline lookup yields CDR1 SGHRS and CDR2 YFSETQ. CDR3 coding DNA: TGCGCCAGCAGCCACGGACTAGCGGGACCCACAGATACGCAGTATTTT. This translates into CASSHGLAGPTDTQYF. Based on the CDR3 plus reference TRBV5-1 and TRBJ2-3, the full variable domain is KAGVTQTPRYLIKTRGQQVTLSCSPISGHRSVSWYQQTPGQGLQFLFEYFSETQRNKGNFPGRFSGRQFSNSRSEMNVSTLELGDSALYLCASSHGLAGPTDTQYFGPGTRLTVL.

The CDR3 nucleotides are TGTGCCAGCTCACCACCCCAGGGGTTAGGCTACACCTTC. This encodes CASSPPQGLGYTF. The chain joins TRBV18 to TRBJ1-2, with a possible D match to TRBD1 (6 bases). Germline assignment: CDR1 KGHSH and CDR2 LQKENI. This CDR3 spans 13 amino acids. Trimming removed 0 bases from V and 8 bases from J, with 10 bases in between.

Concerning this clone: Relative to the germline gene, one junction end is altered; a read error may explain this. The chain uses TRBV9 and TRBJ2-6, with D maybe TRBD1 (5 bases). Germline loops: CDR1 SGDLS, CDR2 YYNGEE. The CDR3 is made up of 13 amino acids. CDR3 in amino acids: CASGLSGANVLTF. CDR3 nucleotides: TGTGCCAGCGGGTTGTCTGGGGCCAACGTGCTGACTTTC.

V is TRBV2 and J is TRBJ2-1; 11 bases are a match to TRBD2. Trimming cost V 8 bases and J 8 bases; bases outside gene matches: 8. The CDR3 runs 14 residues. The V gene's germline CDR1 is SNHLY and CDR2 FYNNEI. CDR3 nucleotides: TGTGCCAGCCGAAGCACTAGCGGGAGAGATGAGCAGTTCTTC. This gives the protein CASRSTSGRDEQFF. The variable domain in full, with the rest retrieved from reference TRBV2 and TRBJ2-1, is EPEVTQTPSHQVTQMGQEVILRCVPISNHLYFYWYRQILGQKVEFLVSFYNNEISEKSEIFDDQFSVERPDGSNFTLKIRSTKLEDSAMYFCASRSTSGRDEQFFGPGTRLTVL.

The chain recombines TRBV27 with TRBJ2-7; D possibly corresponds to TRBD2 (7 bases). This CDR3 contains 14 residues. Germline V gene data show CDR1 as MNHEY and CDR2 as SMNVEV (reference sequence). V lost 7 bases and J 2 bases, leaving 15 bases between the germline ends. This CDR3 reads CASTTGRGAYEQYF. In nucleotides, the CDR3 is TGTGCCAGCACCACGGGGAGGGGGGCCTACGAGCAGTACTTC.

V is TRBV9 and J is TRBJ1-5; D is perhaps TRBD1 (5 bases). The V gene's germline CDR1 is SGDLS and CDR2 YYNGEE. This CDR3 contains 15 residues. The V and J ends lost 0 bases and 5 bases respectively, with 12 bases between them. CDR3 loop: CASSVAIGQDQPQHF. CDR3 bases: TGTGCCAGCAGCGTAGCCATAGGACAAGATCAGCCCCAGCATTTT.

V is TRBV12-3 or TRBV12-4 and J is TRBJ1-5, with a tentative D call TRBD1 (6 bases). Trimming removed 6 bases from V and 3 bases from J, with 9 bases in between. The CDR3 loop spans 13 amino acids. The CDR3 bases are TGTGCCAGCAGGCGGGGGCCCAATCAGCCCCAGCATTTT. This encodes CASRRGPNQPQHF.

This chain joins TRBV6-2 or TRBV6-3 and TRBJ1-4, with D maybe TRBD1 (5 bases). From germline, CDR1 is MNHEY and CDR2 SVGEGT. This CDR3 has 15 amino acids. With 2 bases removed from V and 2 bases from J, the gap between germline ends came to 9 bases. CDR3 sequence reads: CASSYMRDTNEKLFF. The CDR3 DNA reads TGTGCCAGCAGTTACATGCGGGACACTAATGAAAAACTGTTTTTT.

This clone was detected a few times. The V and J genes are TRBV4-2 and TRBJ2-7, with 8 positions matching TRBD1. Losses at the gene ends were 1 base for V and 3 bases for J; bases not matched to a gene: 8. The CDR3 extends over 16 amino acids. CDR1 and CDR2 (germline): LGHNA, YNFKEQ. CDR3 loop: CASSQASGQEFYEQYF. The CDR3 region has the DNA TGTGCCAGCAGCCAAGCGTCGGGACAGGAGTTCTACGAGCAGTACTTC.